These 21 T cell receptor beta chains were sequenced from one sample in a study of cytomegalovirus exposure and HLA in healthy donors. The PCR made use of 60 Vbeta and 13 Jbeta primers. Measured with immunoSEQ multiplex PCR; TCRdb has only the in-frame clones, and not every one. The data contain more than 120,000 clones, under 90% of them singletons. What was sequenced was PBMCs. The receptors stem from a male donor in good health and CMV-seronegative.

This chain links TRBV11-2 with TRBJ2-2, with a possible D match to TRBD1 (5 bases). This CDR3 has 16 amino acids. V lost 0 bases and J 7 bases, leaving 15 bases between the germline ends. CDR1 and CDR2 from the germline V gene are SGHAT and FQNNGV. The CDR3 region has the DNA TGTGCCAGCAGCTTAGATGGCACAGGTAGAGGCGGGGAGCTGTTTTTT. Residues: CASSLDGTGRGGELFF.

The rearrangement uses TRBV11-2 and TRBJ2-3; TRBD1 matches at 9 bases. V shed 6 bases, J shed 5 bases, and the junction held 6 bases outside the gene matches. The CDR3 is 14 amino acids. CDR1 is SGHAT and CDR2 is FQNNGV in the germline V gene. This CDR3 reads CASRVGQGLDTQYF. CDR3 DNA sequence: TGTGCCAGCAGGGTAGGACAGGGGCTAGATACGCAGTATTTT.

The V gene is TRBV12-5, the J gene TRBJ1-2, with 8 bases lining up with TRBD1. Unmatched junction bases numbered 7, after V lost 3 bases and J lost 4 bases. This CDR3 has 15 amino acids. Germline-derived CDR1 and CDR2 are LGHNT and FRNRAP. CDR3 bases: TGTGCTAGTGGTTTTAGGGATGGACAGGGCTATGGCTACACCTTC. Protein product: CASGFRDGQGYGYTF.

V and J are TRBV6-1 and TRBJ2-7; no reliable D call. This CDR3 comprises 12 residues. From germline, CDR1 is MNHNS and CDR2 SASEGT. Trimming shortened V by 8 bases and J by 6 bases, and 14 bases separated the two germline ends. This CDR3 is CASSPWPSEQYF. CDR3 coding DNA: TGTGCCAGCTCCCCTTGGCCATCCGAGCAGTACTTC.

The V gene is TRBV6-5, the J gene TRBJ2-3, with 10 bases lining up with TRBD2. Trimming took 6 bases from V and 5 from J; bases not matched to a gene: 5. The CDR3 length is 14 residues. Germline V gene sequence: CDR1 MNHEY, CDR2 SVGAGI. The CDR3 is CASSKREGVDTQYF. The CDR3 bases are TGTGCCAGCAGCAAGCGGGAGGGGGTAGATACGCAGTATTTT.

The chain employs TRBV11-3 and TRBJ2-3; TRBD1 might be the D (6 bases). The germline CDR1 and CDR2 sequences are SGHNT and YENEEA. V was trimmed by 5 bases and J by 6 bases, leaving 21 bases between them. This CDR3 is 16 amino acids long. The CDR3 DNA reads TGTGCCAGCAGCCCAACAGGGCCTGGGCTGTCGGATACGCAGTATTTT. Amino acids: CASSPTGPGLSDTQYF.

This sequence joins TRBV29-1 and TRBJ2-2, with D perhaps matching TRBD2 (5 bases). The germline V and J ends were trimmed by 6 bases and 2 bases, with 7 bases remaining between them. The germline gives CDR1 SQVTM, CDR2 ANQGSEA. The length of the CDR3 is 12 residues. The CDR3 bases are TGCAGCGTCCGGGATAACACCGGGGAGCTGTTTTTT. Amino acids: CSVRDNTGELFF.

This clone turned up a few times. This chain uses TRBV9 with TRBJ2-1, with D possibly matching TRBD2 (6 bases). This CDR3 has 13 amino acids. Germline V gene sequence: CDR1 SGDLS, CDR2 YYNGEE. The V gene lost 4 bases and the J gene lost 7 bases, with 12 bases spanning the gap. CDR3 nucleotides: TGTGCCAGCAGCCTTTACGGGGGAAATGAGCAGTTCTTC. It specifies CASSLYGGNEQFF. Based on the CDR3 plus reference TRBV9 and TRBJ2-1, the full variable domain is DSGVTQTPKHLITATGQRVTLRCSPRSGDLSVYWYQQSLDQGLQFLIQYYNGEERAKGNILERFSAQQFPDLHSELNLSSLELGDSALYFCASSLYGGNEQFFGPGTRLTVL.

The chain couples TRBV5-6 to TRBJ2-7, with TRBD1 matching over 8 bases. The CDR3 is made up of 13 amino acids. CDR1 and CDR2 (germline): SGHDT, YYEEEE. The V gene end was trimmed by 9 bases and the J gene end by 5 bases; junction bases not matched to a gene: 10. CDR3 residues: CANNIQGGDEQYF. The CDR3 bases are TGTGCCAACAACATACAGGGGGGCGACGAGCAGTACTTC.

This clone showed up just a few times. V usage is TRBV23-1 and J usage is TRBJ2-1, with 11 bases lining up with TRBD2. TRBV23-1 is an ORF, with its function uncertain. V dropped 3 bases and J dropped 7; count of bases not matched to a gene: 14. The CDR3 has 18 amino acids. DNA of the CDR3: TGCGCCAGCAGTCACCCCGGGACTAGCGGCCGTTGGGGGAATGAGCAGTTCTTC. Its protein is CASSHPGTSGRWGNEQFF.

The chain couples TRBV27 to TRBJ2-7; 9 nucleotides align to TRBD2. CDR1 and CDR2 (germline): MNHEY, SMNVEV (reference sequence). Trimming removed 6 bases from V and 2 bases from J; junction bases left unmatched: 8. The length of the CDR3 is 15 residues. CDR3 sequence reads: CASSSGTSLAYEQYF. The CDR3 coding sequence is TGTGCCAGCAGCTCCGGGACTAGCTTGGCCTACGAGCAGTACTTC.

This clone was detected only a few times. The DNA of the CDR3 is TGCGCCAGCAGCTTGGGGGACACCTTAGCGGGAGTTGGCACCGGGGAGCTGTTTTTT. This encodes CASSLGDTLAGVGTGELFF. The chain links TRBV5-1 to TRBJ2-2; 9 bases agree with TRBD2. Germline CDR1 and CDR2: SGHRS and YFSETQ. The CDR3 covers 19 residues. The V gene end was trimmed by 0 bases and the J gene end by 4 bases; junction bases not matched to a gene: 13. Drawing the rest from reference TRBV5-1 and TRBJ2-2, the complete variable domain is KAGVTQTPRYLIKTRGQQVTLSCSPISGHRSVSWYQQTPGQGLQFLFEYFSETQRNKGNFPGRFSGRQFSNSRSEMNVSTLELGDSALYLCASSLGDTLAGVGTGELFFGEGSRLTVL.

The J gene is TRBJ1-5, the V gene TRBV7-2; no definite D call. Germline CDR1 and CDR2: SGHTA and FQGNSA. This CDR3 has 12 amino acids. Trimming stripped 3 bases from V and 8 bases from J, with 8 bases between. The CDR3 DNA is TGTGCCAGCAGCTTTAGTGGTGAGCCCCAGCATTTT. Protein sequence: CASSFSGEPQHF.

This clone is a singleton in its sample. The rearrangement joins TRBV7-6 to TRBJ1-1; D is uncertain. The germline gives CDR1 SGHVS, CDR2 FNYEAQ. The CDR3 contains 13 residues. V was cut by 1 base and J by 6 bases, with 9 bases left in between. CDR3: CASSLERAAEAFF. CDR3 DNA: TGTGCCAGCAGCTTAGAGAGGGCTGCTGAAGCTTTCTTT.

J is TRBJ2-2 and V is TRBV9; maybe TRBD2 (6 bases). Between the trimmed V and J ends, which lost 0 bases and 0 bases, there was a span of 21 bases. Germline V gene lookup returns CDR1 SGDLS and CDR2 YYNGEE. The CDR3 sequence is 20 residues long. The CDR3 reads CASSVASARFAGPNTGELFF. The CDR3 bases are TGTGCCAGCAGCGTAGCCTCGGCTCGGTTTGCGGGGCCGAACACCGGGGAGCTGTTTTTT.

In this sample, this clone turned up once. This chain connects TRBV5-1 to TRBJ2-7; 7 bases map to TRBD2. Germline-derived CDR1 and CDR2 are SGHRS and YFSETQ. V dropped 3 bases and J dropped 6; count of bases not matched to a gene: 9. This CDR3 spans 14 amino acids. CDR3: CASSSGSPGGEQYF. The CDR3 DNA reads TGCGCCAGCAGCTCGGGTTCCCCGGGAGGCGAGCAGTACTTC.

This chain links TRBV2 with TRBJ1-2, with a tentative D call TRBD1 (5 bases). The CDR3 loop spans 14 amino acids. In germline, CDR1 is SNHLY, CDR2 FYNNEI. V was trimmed by 3 bases and J by 2 bases, leaving 10 bases between them. The CDR3 DNA sequence: TGTGCCAGCAGTGATCCGGGACTCAACTATGGCTACACCTTC. Amino acid sequence: CASSDPGLNYGYTF.

The chain employs TRBV4-1 and TRBJ1-1, with TRBD1 matching 10 bases. Trimming removed 10 bases from V and 6 bases from J; junction bases left unmatched: 11. The CDR3 runs to 14 residues. CDR1 is MGHRA and CDR2 is YSYEKL in the germline V gene. CDR3 coding DNA: TGCGCCACGTCGGGTGTGACAGGGGGCTCTGAAGCTTTCTTT. Its translation is CATSGVTGGSEAFF.

The chain combines TRBV7-2 with TRBJ2-7; 9 positions agree with TRBD1. In germline, CDR1 is SGHTA, CDR2 FQGNSA. The V gene end was trimmed by 5 bases and the J gene end by 6 bases; junction bases not matched to a gene: 11. The CDR3 is 15 residues long. The CDR3 DNA sequence: TGTGCCAGCAGCGCTCATGGGGACAGGGAGCGCGAGCAGTACTTC. This encodes CASSAHGDREREQYF. Full variable domain (missing parts from reference TRBV7-2 and TRBJ2-7): GAGVSQSPSNKVTEKGKDVELRCDPISGHTALYWYRQSLGQGLEFLIYFQGNSAPDKSGLPSDRFSAERTGGSVSTLTIQRTQQEDSAVYLCASSAHGDREREQYFGPGTRLTVT.

This chain joins TRBV11-2 and TRBJ2-5, with 7 positions matching TRBD2. This CDR3 region has 14 residues. The V and J ends lost 4 bases and 5 bases, in that order; junction bases with no gene match: 7. The germline V gene encodes CDR1 SGHAT and CDR2 FQNNGV. This CDR3 reads CASSWPGGAETQYF. In DNA, the CDR3 is TGTGCCAGCAGCTGGCCGGGGGGTGCTGAGACCCAGTACTTC.

V is TRBV7-8 and J is TRBJ2-7, with a tentative D call TRBD1 (7 bases). Germline V lookup: CDR1 SGHVS, CDR2 FQNEAQ. V gave up 2 bases and J gave up 3 bases, with 17 bases separating them. This CDR3 spans 16 amino acids. CDR3 in amino acids: CASSLHAGQTFYEQYF. CDR3 DNA sequence: TGTGCCAGCAGCTTACACGCGGGACAGACCTTCTACGAGCAGTACTTC.